Listed here are 15 T cell receptor beta chains from one sample, sequenced in a study of beta chain features in type 1 diabetes. The isolated RNA, all of it, was reverse transcribed, so expressed TCRB transcripts were what got sequenced. Sequencing used immunoSEQ multiplex PCR; TCRdb keeps in-frame clones, though not all of them. The table records hundreds of thousands of clones, 15% to 18% of them present only once. Sequenced sample: naive CD4+ T cells from blood. Every receptor here comes from a man aged 18 to 29 in good health.

The rearrangement links TRBV4-3 to TRBJ1-2; D perhaps matches TRBD1 (5 bases). The germline V gene has CDR1 LGHNA and CDR2 YSLEER. Trimming removed 1 base at V and 4 bases at J, with 16 bases between. The CDR3 is 16 amino acids. CDR3 loop: CASSQAMGSGIYGYTF. The CDR3 coding sequence is TGCGCCAGCAGCCAAGCTATGGGATCAGGGATCTATGGCTACACCTTC.

V usage is TRBV28 and J usage is TRBJ1-6, with a tentative D call TRBD1 (6 bases). The CDR3 is 15 amino acids. V was clipped by 2 bases and J by 6 bases, with 11 bases between them. CDR1 and CDR2 (germline): MDHEN, SYDVKM. Here the CDR3 reads CASSLPGAGNSPLHF. The DNA for the CDR3 is TGTGCCAGCAGTTTACCGGGGGCGGGTAATTCACCCCTCCACTTT. The complete variable domain, with remaining parts taken from reference TRBV28 and TRBJ1-6, reads DVKVTQSSRYLVKRTGEKVFLECVQDMDHENMFWYRQDPGLGLRLIYFSYDVKMKEKGDIPEGYSVSREKKERFSLILESASTNQTSMYLCASSLPGAGNSPLHFGNGTRLTVT.

Only a few counts were recorded for this clone. This sequence joins TRBV21-1 and TRBJ2-3; the table's D call TRBD2 went unverified against the DNA. TRBV21-1 is described as a pseudogene. The CDR3 sequence is 15 residues long. The CDR3 here is CASSKPSGSEDTQYF. CDR3 in DNA: TGTGCCAGCAGCAAACCCAGTGGGAGTGAAGATACGCAGTATTTT.

The V and J genes are TRBV9 and TRBJ2-3; the match to TRBD2 covers 9 bases. Germline values: CDR1 SGDLS, CDR2 YYNGEE. V lost 4 bases to trimming and J lost 0 bases; unmatched junction nucleotides: 9. The CDR3 totals 17 residues. DNA of the CDR3: TGTGCCAGCAGCCCCCGCGGTAGCGGGAGTAGCACAGATACGCAGTATTTT. Its protein product is CASSPRGSGSSTDTQYF.

This clone came up a few times. This chain connects TRBV28 to TRBJ1-2; 7 nucleotides align to TRBD1. Germline-derived CDR1 and CDR2 are MDHEN and SYDVKM. Trimming took 5 bases from V and 4 from J; bases not matched to a gene: 13. The CDR3 extends over 16 amino acids. CDR3 DNA sequence: TGTGCCAGCAGTGGGTCCGGGACAGAGACATTCTATGGCTACACCTTC. Residues: CASSGSGTETFYGYTF.

V usage is TRBV6-6 and J usage is TRBJ2-7, with D maybe TRBD1 (6 bases). This CDR3 has 14 amino acids. Germline V gene sequence: CDR1 MNHNY, CDR2 SVGAGI (reference sequence). V lost 2 bases and J lost 1, with 9 bases in between. CDR3 in amino acids: CASSYGTLSYEQYF. The CDR3 DNA follows: TGTGCCAGCAGTTACGGGACACTTTCCTACGAGCAGTACTTC.

J is TRBJ1-1 and V is TRBV4-3, with a tentative D call TRBD1 (5 bases). The CDR3 covers 16 residues. Trimming took 4 bases from V and 5 from J, leaving 20 bases between them. The germline gives CDR1 LGHNA, CDR2 YSLEER. CDR3 nucleotides: TGCGCCAGCAGCCCAGCGTCTGGGAGGGGAATAACTGAAGCTTTCTTT. It codes for CASSPASGRGITEAFF.

This clone was observed a few times. J is TRBJ2-5 and V is TRBV9; 12 bases map to TRBD1. Germline CDR1 reads SGDLS; CDR2 reads YYNGEE. The CDR3 is 21 amino acids. V was pared by 3 bases and J by 2 bases, with 20 bases of the junction left unmatched. This CDR3 is CASSARDRGLAREESQETQYF. For the CDR3, the DNA is TGTGCCAGCAGCGCCCGGGACAGGGGGCTTGCGCGGGAGGAAAGTCAAGAGACCCAGTACTTC.

The chain carries TRBV6-5 and TRBJ2-7, with D unresolved. The CDR3 consists of 15 residues. Germline loops: CDR1 MNHEY, CDR2 SVGAGI. V was shortened by 2 bases and J by 0 bases, with 11 bases between the two germline ends. The CDR3 is CASSYGGVGSYEQYF. The CDR3 DNA follows: TGTGCCAGCAGTTACGGTGGGGTGGGCTCCTACGAGCAGTACTTC.

This clone was seen a few times. This chain connects TRBV27 to TRBJ2-2; D is unclear. The CDR3 is 15 residues long. CDR1 is MNHEY, CDR2 SMNVEV, per germline (reference sequence). With 4 bases removed from V and 5 bases from J, the gap between germline ends came to 14 bases. CDR3 residues: CASSSILGVTGELFF. Here the CDR3 DNA reads TGTGCCAGCAGTTCCATCTTGGGCGTAACCGGGGAGCTGTTTTTT.

This clone was recorded a few times. This chain links TRBV5-1 with TRBJ2-1; no reliable D call. The V and J ends lost 0 bases and 9 bases respectively, with 7 bases between them. This CDR3 is 12 amino acids long. Germline V gives CDR1 SGHRS, CDR2 YFSETQ. CDR3 loop: CASSLAVTEQFF. The CDR3 DNA reads TGCGCCAGCAGCTTGGCGGTAACTGAGCAGTTCTTC.

Concerning this clone: Within the sample, other DNA sequences also encode this same CDR3. CDR3 amino acids: CSVARGTGELFF. CDR3 DNA: TGCAGCGTTGCCCGGGGCACCGGGGAGCTGTTTTTT. The rearrangement joins TRBV29-1 to TRBJ2-2, with TRBD2 as a possible D gene (5 bases). CDR1 and CDR2 from the germline V gene are SQVTM and ANQGSEA. V was clipped by 4 bases and J by 4 bases, with 7 bases between them. The length of the CDR3 is 12 residues.

This clone has a handful of counts. The chain couples TRBV7-9 to TRBJ1-2; no reliable D call. The germline V gene has CDR1 SEHNR and CDR2 FQNEAQ (reference sequence). This CDR3 is 13 amino acids long. V was trimmed by 1 base and J by 2 bases, leaving 5 bases between them. For the CDR3, the DNA is TGTGCCAGCAGCTTAGTTCGGAACTATGGCTACACCTTC. This codes for CASSLVRNYGYTF.

This clone was seen a single time. The J gene is TRBJ2-5, the V gene TRBV19; the D gene is possibly TRBD2 (5 bases). The CDR3 is 14 residues long. Trimming cost V 5 bases and J 0 bases, with 10 bases left between them. In germline, CDR1 is LNHDA, CDR2 SQIVND (reference sequence). Here the CDR3 DNA reads TGTGCCAGTAGTCGGGATCGAAACCAAGAGACCCAGTACTTC. It yields the protein CASSRDRNQETQYF.

The CDR3, as DNA: TGTGCCAGCAGTCAATCAAACTCCCCCAGTCAGCAGTACTTC. Encoded protein: CASSQSNSPSQQYF. The chain combines TRBV7-3 with TRBJ2-7, with unresolved D. Germline CDR1 is SGHTA and CDR2 is FQGTGA. Trimming took 6 bases from V and 8 from J, leaving 20 bases between them. CDR3 size: 14 residues.